Listed below are T cell receptor beta chains from one sample, sequenced in a study of T cell responses to AZD1222 COVID-19 vaccine. TCRdb's copy holds only in-frame clones and misses some; the assay was immunoSEQ multiplex PCR. The top ten clones hold approximately 19% of a sample with roughly 97,000 clones, 75% to 90% of them seen once. This specimen consisted of peripheral blood, obtained on day 0 of AZD1222 vaccination. Receptors originate from an adult in good health. The CDR3 runs from the conserved cysteine through the conserved F or W. A row's size may be missing; if present it is once, few, many or a size class.

>TRBV5-1|.
CASSPTGYEQYF
>TRBV4-1|.
CASSQLTGMNTEAFF
>TRBV29-1|.
CSVRLEETQYF
>TRBV18|.
CASSPPGAYEQYF
>TRBV7-3|.
CASSNTGRGIGTEAFF
>TRBV2|.
CASSRERNSPLHF
>TRBV6-6|.
CASSYSIPGELFF
>TRBV2|.
CASTTDRGLNYGYTF
>TRBV2|once
CASNTLGGPETQYF
>TRBV5-4|.
CASSPGWGNTGELFF
>TRBV18|.
CASSQDPGGSGELFF
>TRBV11-2|once
CASSLAGDRGGDGYTF
>TRBV20-1|.
CSAPAYTEAFF
>TRBV7-9|few
CASSSTDTQYF
>TRBV5-4|.
CASSLGSNQPQHF
>TRBV9|.
CASSVRDSWFYGYTF
>TRBV4-1|once
CASSQDWTGLGNTEAFF
>TRBV6-5|.
CASRDPSTDTQYF
>TRBV29-1|.
CSAVRDSTDTQYF
>TRBV6-5|.
CASSYSGPRSTSPLHF
>TRBV6-1|.
CASSERTGSGMREQYF
>TRBV6-5|.
CASTVDRGTGNTIYF
>TRBV9|once
CASGGVANYGYTF
>TRBV9|.
CASNGGSTDTQYF